Listed below are T cell receptor beta chains from one sample, sequenced in a study of blood T cell repertoires in COVID-19. Generated by immunoSEQ multiplex PCR, the TCRdb table keeps only in-frame clones and is missing some. The sample has 200,000 to 250,000 clones, over 60% seen once. The sample was peripheral blood. The receptors derive from a woman aged 70-85 years with acute or convalescent COVID-19. Both conserved end residues are part of each CDR3. Fields, in order: V gene, clone size, D gene, J gene, CDR3 protein, CDR3 DNA. D genes are given only for firm matches. The size entry is marked missing in some rows and otherwise reads once, few, many or a size class.

v_call: TRBV5-1; clone_size: NA; d_call: TRBD2; j_call: TRBJ2-5; cdr3_aa: CASQSMSGGQETQYF; cdr3_nt: TGCGCCAGCCAATCGATGTCGGGGGGACAAGAGACCCAGTACTTC
v_call: TRBV10-1; clone_size: NA; d_call: NA; j_call: TRBJ2-7; cdr3_aa: CASSEKAGVVDEQYF; cdr3_nt: TGCGCCAGCAGTGAGAAGGCGGGTGTGGTGGACGAGCAGTACTTC
v_call: TRBV19; clone_size: few; d_call: TRBD1; j_call: TRBJ2-1; cdr3_aa: CASSIRGQGSIISYNEQFF; cdr3_nt: TGTGCCAGTAGTATAAGGGGACAGGGGTCGATTATCTCCTACAATGAGCAGTTCTTC
v_call: TRBV5-1; clone_size: once; d_call: TRBD1; j_call: TRBJ2-1; cdr3_aa: CASSSGTGGSNEQFF; cdr3_nt: TGCGCCAGCAGCTCCGGGACAGGGGGAAGCAATGAGCAGTTCTTC
v_call: TRBV4-1; clone_size: NA; d_call: NA; j_call: TRBJ2-7; cdr3_aa: CASSQTGGLYEQYF; cdr3_nt: TGCGCCAGCAGCCAAACCGGGGGGCTCTACGAGCAGTACTTC
v_call: TRBV24-1; clone_size: NA; d_call: NA; j_call: TRBJ2-3; cdr3_aa: CATSVDRTSDTQYF; cdr3_nt: TGTGCCACCAGTGTCGACAGGACCTCAGATACGCAGTATTTT
v_call: TRBV2; clone_size: once; d_call: TRBD1; j_call: TRBJ2-1; cdr3_aa: CASSMGQNNEQFF; cdr3_nt: TGTGCCAGCAGCATGGGACAGAACAATGAGCAGTTCTTC
v_call: TRBV7-8; clone_size: few; d_call: TRBD1; j_call: TRBJ2-7; cdr3_aa: CASSFFPPGTGKEQYF; cdr3_nt: TGTGCCAGCAGCTTTTTTCCCCCCGGGACAGGGAAAGAGCAGTACTTC
v_call: TRBV6-5; clone_size: NA; d_call: TRBD1; j_call: TRBJ2-5; cdr3_aa: CASSYTGTGAETQYF; cdr3_nt: TGTGCCAGCAGTTACACCGGGACAGGGGCAGAGACCCAGTACTTC
v_call: TRBV2; clone_size: NA; d_call: TRBD2; j_call: TRBJ2-2; cdr3_aa: CASTPGAFLAGGPRTGELFF; cdr3_nt: TGTGCCAGCACTCCAGGGGCGTTTCTAGCGGGGGGGCCGCGAACCGGGGAGCTGTTTTTT